This T cell receptor beta chain is drawn from a study of blood T cell repertoires in COVID-19. The overall study: COVID-19 samples collected from the United States, Italy and Spain covered acute and convalescent phases.

Profiling relied on immunoSEQ multiplex PCR, and the TCRdb table lists in-frame clones only, not all of them. The repertoire holds 130,000 or so clones, roughly four fifths seen once, with about 12% in the top ten. CDR3 length: 16 residues. The germline V gene encodes CDR1 SGHAT and CDR2 FQNNGV. J lost 5 bases, V lost 6 bases, and 13 bases had no gene match. The clonotype comes from a human donor in a cohort sampled during active COVID-19. The chain has TRBV11-2 and TRBJ2-5; TRBD2 aligns across 9 bases. Sequencing was done on a sample of peripheral blood. DNA for the CDR3: TGTGCCAGCAGTACCGAACTCGGGACTAGCCTCGAGACCCAGTACTTC. It yields the protein CASSTELGTSLETQYF.